This is a list of T cell receptor beta chains from one sample in a study of blood T cell repertoires in COVID-19. Here immunoSEQ multiplex PCR was the method, and the copy in TCRdb shows in-frame clones only, minus some. The repertoire holds about 190,000 clones, with approximately 91% as singletons. Sequenced sample: peripheral blood. These TCRs come from a man aged 25 to 45 with acute or convalescent COVID-19. Each CDR3 is given with its conserved first and last residue. The D gene is left open where the match is weak. Expanded clones get a size class; other rows say once, few or many, or leave the size out.

v_gene: TRBV5-4; j_gene: TRBJ2-1; abundance: .; d_gene: TRBD2; CDR3nt: TGTGCCAGCAGTGACCAACTAGCGGGAGTAGAAGAGCAGTTCTTC; CDR3aa: CASSDQLAGVEEQFF
v_gene: TRBV6-6; j_gene: TRBJ1-2; abundance: .; d_gene: .; CDR3nt: TGTGCCAGCAGTTACTCATCGGGGAACTATGGCTACACCTTC; CDR3aa: CASSYSSGNYGYTF
v_gene: TRBV18; j_gene: TRBJ1-2; abundance: few; d_gene: TRBD1; CDR3nt: TGTGCCAGCTCACCACGACAGGGGGCGGTTGGCTACACCTTC; CDR3aa: CASSPRQGAVGYTF
v_gene: TRBV30; j_gene: TRBJ1-5; abundance: .; d_gene: TRBD1; CDR3nt: TGTGCCTGGAGCGATGGACAGGGGAATCAGCCCCAGCATTTT; CDR3aa: CAWSDGQGNQPQHF
v_gene: TRBV6-4; j_gene: TRBJ2-3; abundance: once; d_gene: TRBD1; CDR3nt: TGTGCCAGCAGAAGACAGGGTACAGATACGCAGTATTTT; CDR3aa: CASRRQGTDTQYF
v_gene: TRBV30; j_gene: TRBJ2-7; abundance: .; d_gene: TRBD1; CDR3nt: TGTGCCTGGAGGGGGGGGACAGGGGCCTACGAGCAGTACTTC; CDR3aa: CAWRGGTGAYEQYF
v_gene: TRBV5-1; j_gene: TRBJ1-1; abundance: .; d_gene: .; CDR3nt: TGCGCCAGCAGCTTGTGGCAGGGTGACACTGAAGCTTTCTTT; CDR3aa: CASSLWQGDTEAFF
v_gene: TRBV2; j_gene: TRBJ2-3; abundance: .; d_gene: .; CDR3nt: TGTGCCAGCCTCCTGGCCTTACCTAGCACAGATACGCAGTATTTT; CDR3aa: CASLLALPSTDTQYF
v_gene: TRBV29-1; j_gene: TRBJ1-2; abundance: .; d_gene: TRBD1; CDR3nt: TGCAGCGTAGAACTAGGGACAGTACGCTATGGCTACACCTTC; CDR3aa: CSVELGTVRYGYTF
v_gene: TRBV5-1; j_gene: TRBJ2-3; abundance: .; d_gene: TRBD2; CDR3nt: TGCGCCAGCAGCTCCAGGACTAGCGGGGTTAGGTCGAGTGGAGATACGCAGTATTTT; CDR3aa: CASSSRTSGVRSSGDTQYF
v_gene: TRBV7-9; j_gene: TRBJ1-5; abundance: .; d_gene: .; CDR3nt: TGTGCCAGCAGTTACGGGAGTCAGCCCCAGCATTTT; CDR3aa: CASSYGSQPQHF
v_gene: TRBV30; j_gene: TRBJ1-4; abundance: .; d_gene: TRBD1; CDR3nt: TGTGCCTGGGTACCGCGGACAGGCCTTAATGAAAAACTGTTTTTT; CDR3aa: CAWVPRTGLNEKLFF
v_gene: TRBV18; j_gene: TRBJ1-2; abundance: .; d_gene: TRBD1; CDR3nt: TGTGCCAGCTCACCGGTTTTGGGGACAGGACCTAACTATGGCTACACCTTC; CDR3aa: CASSPVLGTGPNYGYTF
v_gene: TRBV4-1; j_gene: TRBJ2-7; abundance: once; d_gene: TRBD2; CDR3nt: TGCGCCAGCAGCCAAGGGCCTAGCGGGAGAGGCAACGAGCAGTACTTC; CDR3aa: CASSQGPSGRGNEQYF
v_gene: TRBV11-2; j_gene: TRBJ2-3; abundance: .; d_gene: .; CDR3nt: TGTGCCAGCAGCTTTAATAGTCCAGATACGCAGTATTTT; CDR3aa: CASSFNSPDTQYF
v_gene: TRBV28; j_gene: TRBJ1-2; abundance: .; d_gene: .; CDR3nt: TGTGCCAGCAGTGTACAGCCCTATGGCTACACCTTC; CDR3aa: CASSVQPYGYTF
v_gene: TRBV18; j_gene: TRBJ2-5; abundance: .; d_gene: .; CDR3nt: TGTGCCAGCTCACCAATTTTAACAGACCAAGAGACCCAGTACTTC; CDR3aa: CASSPILTDQETQYF
v_gene: TRBV9; j_gene: TRBJ2-1; abundance: .; d_gene: .; CDR3nt: TGTGCCAGCAGCGTAATGCCGGTATTGCAATCGGATGAGCAGTTCTTC; CDR3aa: CASSVMPVLQSDEQFF
v_gene: TRBV18; j_gene: TRBJ2-1; abundance: .; d_gene: .; CDR3nt: TGTGCCAGCTCACCACTGGCCACCAGGCAGGATTCAAATGAGCAGTTCTTC; CDR3aa: CASSPLATRQDSNEQFF